Listed here are 10 T cell receptor beta chains from one sample, sequenced in a study of cytomegalovirus exposure and HLA in healthy donors. The primer mix had 60 Vbeta and 13 Jbeta primers. Method: immunoSEQ multiplex PCR; TCRdb's copy keeps in-frame clones and lacks some. The top ten clones hold about 1.5% of a sample with about 180,000 clones, 77% of them seen once. Material for sequencing was PBMCs. The receptors derive from a man in his late teens or twenties in good health and CMV-seronegative.

The chain employs TRBV10-3 and TRBJ2-3, with 7 bases matching TRBD2. V shed 6 bases, J shed 2 bases, and the junction held 5 bases outside the gene matches. Germline V gives CDR1 ENHRY, CDR2 SYGVKD. This CDR3 is built from 14 residues. In nucleotides, the CDR3 is TGTGCCATCAGCCGTGGGACTACCACAGATACGCAGTATTTT. Its translation: CAISRGTTTDTQYF.

The chain is built from TRBV19 and TRBJ1-2; TRBD1 is a possible D gene (6 bases). Trimming removed 4 bases at V and 4 bases at J, with 22 bases between. Germline lookup yields CDR1 LNHDA and CDR2 SQIVND (reference sequence). The length of the CDR3 is 17 residues. CDR3 protein: CASSTAPQGTSGYGYTF. CDR3 bases: TGTGCCAGTAGTACGGCGCCACAGGGAACTTCGGGCTATGGCTACACCTTC.

This chain joins TRBV7-2 and TRBJ2-3; 9 bases agree with TRBD2. Germline V lookup: CDR1 SGHTA, CDR2 FQGNSA. The CDR3 covers 12 residues. V lost 5 bases and J lost 9; bases outside the gene matches: 3. CDR3 DNA sequence: TGTGCCAGCAGCGACAGCGGGGGGACGCAGTATTTT. Its translation is CASSDSGGTQYF.

In this sample, this clone turned up once. This sequence joins TRBV15 and TRBJ1-3, with D unresolved. The CDR3 is made up of 13 amino acids. Germline assignment: CDR1 LNHNV and CDR2 YYDKDF (reference sequence). Between the trimmed V and J ends, which lost 1 base and 5 bases, there was a span of 6 bases. The CDR3 DNA is TGTGCCACCAGCAGAGCAGGCAGAAACACCATATATTTT. This gives the protein CATSRAGRNTIYF.

This clone has a handful of counts. The gene calls are TRBV27 and TRBJ2-3, with TRBD2 matching over 7 bases. V lost 5 bases, J lost 1 base, and 0 bases stayed unmatched. Germline V CDR1 and CDR2: MNHEY, SMNVEV (reference sequence). This CDR3 comprises 13 residues. The CDR3 loop reads CASSSGGTDTQYF. The CDR3 bases are TGTGCCAGCAGTAGCGGGGGCACAGATACGCAGTATTTT.

The CDR3 protein is CASSPGQENTGELFF. CDR3 DNA: TGTGCCAGCTCACCGGGACAGGAGAACACCGGGGAGCTGTTTTTT. The rearrangement joins TRBV18 to TRBJ2-2, with 8 bases matching TRBD1. Germline CDR1 reads KGHSH; CDR2 reads LQKENI. V shed 3 bases and J 1 base; nucleotides not matched to a gene: 1. This CDR3 is 15 amino acids long.

The chain uses TRBV5-1 and TRBJ2-1, with 9 positions matching TRBD2. The CDR3 extends over 14 amino acids. Germline CDR1 is SGHRS and CDR2 is YFSETQ. The V segment lost 7 bases and the J segment 4 bases; nucleotides outside the gene matches: 6. The CDR3 nucleotides read TGCGCCAGCGCCATGACTAGCGGATACAATGAGCAGTTCTTC. Encoded protein: CASAMTSGYNEQFF.

Written as DNA, the CDR3 is TGTGCCAGCAGCTTAGTGAGCGGGAGGGGGCAAGAGACCCAGTACTTC. This gives the protein CASSLVSGRGQETQYF. J is TRBJ2-5 and V is TRBV7-6; 10 positions agree with TRBD2. The germline V gene has CDR1 SGHVS and CDR2 FNYEAQ. This CDR3 region has 16 residues. V was clipped by 1 base and J by 2 bases; unmatched bases: 4.

The chain recombines TRBV6-5 with TRBJ1-5; no clear D. V lost 5 bases and J lost 3, with 8 bases in between. Germline CDR1 reads MNHEY; CDR2 reads SVGAGI. The length of the CDR3 is 13 residues. The CDR3 bases are TGTGCCAGCAGTGTCCGCGACAATCAGCCCCAGCATTTT. This encodes CASSVRDNQPQHF.

V usage is TRBV30 and J usage is TRBJ2-1; perhaps TRBD1 as D (6 bases). V gave up 1 base and J gave up 6 bases, with 10 bases separating them. The CDR3 sequence is 13 residues long. Germline CDR1 GTSNPN, CDR2 SVGIG (reference sequence). Here the CDR3 reads CAWSAEGGNEQFF. As DNA, the CDR3 is TGTGCCTGGAGTGCGGAAGGGGGCAATGAGCAGTTCTTC.